The 13 T cell receptor beta chains given below trace back to one sample, sequenced in a study of PD-L1 blockade in urothelial cancer. The method was immunoSEQ multiplex PCR; TCRdb's version includes in-frame clones alone and lacks a portion of them. The sample has some 50,000 clones, roughly 87% seen once. Indicated time point: pretreatment peripheral blood. The sequencing here drew on PBMCs, taken around atezolizumab (anti-PD-L1) treatment. The receptors come from a woman in her sixties or seventies with urothelial cancer.

V gene TRBV4-3 combines with J gene TRBJ2-5; 13 positions match TRBD2. Germline lookup yields CDR1 LGHNA and CDR2 YSLEER. CDR3 length: 16 amino acids. The J segment lost 6 bases and the V segment lost 1 base, leaving 5 bases of the junction unmatched. In DNA form, the CDR3 reads TGCGCCAGCAGCCAAGGGACTAGCGGGAGCGAAAAGACCCAGTACTTC. Translation: CASSQGTSGSEKTQYF.

The chain combines TRBV5-6 with TRBJ2-3, with 11 bases fitting TRBD2. In germline, CDR1 is SGHDT, CDR2 YYEEEE. V shed 1 base, J shed 5 bases, and the junction held 3 bases outside the gene matches. This CDR3 region has 15 residues. CDR3 coding DNA: TGTGCCAGCAGCTTGCCTCTAGCGGGAGGAGATACGCAGTATTTT. Its protein product is CASSLPLAGGDTQYF.

The CDR3 here is CASSQDRAGADTQYF. For the CDR3, the DNA is TGTGCCAGCAGCCAAGATCGGGCGGGGGCAGATACGCAGTATTTT. The V call is TRBV14, the J call TRBJ2-3, with 7 nucleotides matching TRBD2. The CDR3 is made up of 15 amino acids. Germline trimming cut 0 bases from V and 4 bases from J; bases unmatched to any gene: 4. CDR1 is SGHDN and CDR2 is FVKESK in the germline V gene. The variable domain in full, with the rest retrieved from reference TRBV14 and TRBJ2-3, is EAGVTQFPSHSVIEKGQTVTLRCDPISGHDNLYWYRRVMGKEIKFLLHFVKESKQDESGMPNNRFLAERTGGTYSTLKVQPAELEDSGVYFCASSQDRAGADTQYFGPGTRLTVL.

The gene calls are TRBV4-3 and TRBJ1-2; 7 positions match TRBD1. Unmatched junction bases numbered 3, after V lost 1 base and J lost 4 bases. The CDR3 is 14 residues long. Germline CDR1 LGHNA, CDR2 YSLEER. This CDR3 reads CASSQGQGAYGYTF. The CDR3 DNA follows: TGCGCCAGCAGCCAAGGACAGGGTGCCTATGGCTACACCTTC.

J is TRBJ1-5 and V is TRBV10-3; no clear D. Looked up from germline, CDR1 is ENHRY and CDR2 is SYGVKD. With 2 bases removed from V and 5 bases from J, the gap between germline ends came to 10 bases. The CDR3 is 14 residues long. Here the CDR3 DNA reads TGTGCCATCAGTGAGGCGTCAGGTTATCAGCCCCAGCATTTT. Translation: CAISEASGYQPQHF.

V gene TRBV7-9 combines with J gene TRBJ1-5; no definite D call. The V gene's germline CDR1 is SEHNR and CDR2 FQNEAQ (reference sequence). V was shortened by 3 bases and J by 7 bases, with 10 bases between the two germline ends. The CDR3 contains 13 residues. Written as DNA, the CDR3 is TGTGCCAGCAGCTTGGAGGGAATACAGCCCCAGCATTTT. Translation gives CASSLEGIQPQHF.

V is TRBV18 and J is TRBJ1-3; unclear D gene. The CDR3 extends over 14 amino acids. Trimming took off 1 base at V and 4 bases at J, with 8 bases between the two ends. Germline V gives CDR1 KGHSH, CDR2 LQKENI. The CDR3 region has the DNA TGTGCCAGCTCACCACGGGCTGCAGGAAACACCATATATTTT. Residues: CASSPRAAGNTIYF.

The gene calls are TRBV5-5 and TRBJ1-4; D is unresolved. Trimming pared 0 bases from V and 12 bases from J, leaving 12 bases between. The germline V gene has CDR1 SGHKS and CDR2 YYEKEE (reference sequence). The CDR3 is 13 residues long. The CDR3 nucleotides are TGTGCCAGCAGCTTGGCCGTAACCGAGCAACTGTTTTTT. Its translation: CASSLAVTEQLFF.

The chain recombines TRBV4-3 with TRBJ2-3; D call uncertain. The CDR3 covers 13 residues. CDR1 and CDR2 from the germline V gene are LGHNA and YSLEER. The V gene lost 0 bases and the J gene lost 4 bases, with 5 bases spanning the gap. DNA of the CDR3: TGCGCCAGCAGCCAAGATAGTCCAGATACGCAGTATTTT. Its protein is CASSQDSPDTQYF.

V usage is TRBV7-2 and J usage is TRBJ2-7; no reliable D call. CDR3 length equals 14 residues. Trimming shortened V by 5 bases and J by 4 bases, and 15 bases separated the two germline ends. Per the germline V gene, CDR1 is SGHTA and CDR2 is FQGNSA. CDR3 sequence: CASSPRVAGYEQYF. In nucleotides, the CDR3 is TGTGCCAGCAGCCCCCGGGTAGCTGGATACGAGCAGTACTTC.

The chain joins TRBV5-6 to TRBJ2-5, with D unresolved. CDR1 SGHDT and CDR2 YYEEEE come from the germline V gene. With 0 bases removed from V and 1 base from J, the gap between germline ends came to 4 bases. The CDR3 spans 13 residues. CDR3: CASSLVSQETQYF. In nucleotides, the CDR3 is TGTGCCAGCAGCTTGGTTAGCCAAGAGACCCAGTACTTC.

The chain has TRBV15 and TRBJ2-7, with 9 bases fitting TRBD2. This CDR3 is 16 amino acids long. Germline V gene lookup returns CDR1 LNHNV and CDR2 YYDKDF (reference sequence). V dropped 1 base and J dropped 5; count of bases not matched to a gene: 9. The CDR3 bases are TGTGCCACCAGCAGAGTAGGGCGGGAGGGCCGGGACGAGCAGTACTTC. It is translated as CATSRVGREGRDEQYF.

The rearrangement joins TRBV5-1 to TRBJ2-2; possibly TRBD1 for D (6 bases). The V end lost 7 bases, the J end lost 3 bases, and 16 bases lay between the germline ends. The CDR3 loop spans 15 amino acids. Germline V gene sequence: CDR1 SGHRS, CDR2 YFSETQ. CDR3 in DNA: TGCGCCAGCCGTATTGGACAGCTTTACACCGGGGAGCTGTTTTTT. This codes for CASRIGQLYTGELFF.